The subject of this entry is one TCR beta chain. These data originate in a study of blood T cell repertoires in COVID-19. For the study at large: Spain, Italy and the United States supplied samples that represented acute and convalescent COVID-19.

Germline loops: CDR1 MNHEY, CDR2 SMNVEV (reference sequence). This CDR3 region has 17 residues. Trimming took off 5 bases at V and 1 base at J, with 18 bases between the two ends. Repertoires were generated with immunoSEQ multiplex PCR, while TCRdb's copy carries only in-frame clones and drops some. The sample shows roughly 170,000 clones, approximately 87% of them seen only once. The chain recombines TRBV27 with TRBJ1-3; possibly TRBD1 for D (6 bases). The specimen sequenced was peripheral blood. The sequence was collected from a man between 65 and 80 years old with active or convalescent COVID-19. The CDR3: CASSPRAGVRSGNTIYF. The CDR3 DNA sequence: TGTGCCAGCAGTCCCAGGGCAGGGGTTCGTTCTGGAAACACCATATATTTT.